This record covers a single T cell receptor (beta chain). The sample originates from a study of shared clonotypes between healthy human individuals. Data came from immunoSEQ multiplex PCR; TCRdb stores just in-frame clones and leaves some out. The sample includes 2 million to 2.5 million clones, less than 95% of them seen just once. The CDR3 loop spans 15 amino acids. The germline V gene encodes CDR1 MDHEN and CDR2 SYDVKM. The V end lost 7 bases, the J end lost 5 bases, and 18 bases lay between the germline ends. The chain carries TRBV28 and TRBJ2-1; D is perhaps TRBD2 (5 bases). The sequenced material came from naive CD4+ T cells from PBMCs. Noted subset: CD45RA+ positively selected. The clonotype originates from a man aged 18 to 35 in good health. Some clones in this sample may be carry-over from other donors' samples. CDR3 bases: TGTGCCAGCACTCCGAGCGGCGCCCTAAACAATGAGCAGTTCTTC. Amino acid sequence: CASTPSGALNNEQFF.